This TCR beta chain is from a study of immune heterogeneity within non-small cell lung tumors. Whole-study findings and limits: Recurrence of identical dominant CDR3 beta clonotypes was observed across intrapatient tumor sites, concomitant with site-unique high-frequency clones.

In a multiplex PCR, 32 V and 13 J primers amplified TCR beta CDR3. TCRdb recomputed calls from the multiplex PCR reads with MiXCR, one row per CDR3 protein. Of around 12,000 distinct CDR3 sequences in the sample, 25% to 30% are singletons; the top ten hold about 19%. CDR1 is LGHDT, CDR2 YNNKEL, per germline (reference sequence). The CDR3 runs 15 residues. V gave up 1 base and J gave up 6 bases, with 16 bases separating them. There are a few counts of this clonotype. Its antigen is not identified. Bulk tumor gDNA, 500 to 700 ng per sample, served as the TCR template. Several biopsies were collected from each primary tumor during surgery. They were spaced as far apart as possible within the tumor mass. Newly diagnosed with untreated non-small cell lung cancer, the patients underwent curative surgery.

The receptor's source is a woman aged 50 to 60 with non-small cell lung cancer. This rearrangement joins TRBV3-1 to TRBJ2-7; D is possibly TRBD1 (5 bases). The sample consisted of lung tumor tissue. The CDR3 sequence: CASSQVGVLTCEQYF. In DNA form, the CDR3 reads TGTGCCAGCAGCCAAGTAGGGGTCCTCACCTGCGAGCAGTACTTC.